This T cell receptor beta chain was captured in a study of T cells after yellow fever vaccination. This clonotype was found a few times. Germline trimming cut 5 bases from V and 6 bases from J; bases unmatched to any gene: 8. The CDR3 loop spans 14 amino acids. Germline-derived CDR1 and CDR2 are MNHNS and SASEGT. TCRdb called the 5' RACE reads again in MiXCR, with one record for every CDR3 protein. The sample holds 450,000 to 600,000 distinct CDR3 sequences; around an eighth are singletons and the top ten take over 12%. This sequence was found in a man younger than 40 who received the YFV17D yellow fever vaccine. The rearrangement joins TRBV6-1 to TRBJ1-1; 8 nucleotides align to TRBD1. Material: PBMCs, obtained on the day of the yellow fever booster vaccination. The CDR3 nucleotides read TGTGCCAGCAGTCAGACAGGGGTTGGCTCTGAAGCTTTCTTT. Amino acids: CASSQTGVGSEAFF.